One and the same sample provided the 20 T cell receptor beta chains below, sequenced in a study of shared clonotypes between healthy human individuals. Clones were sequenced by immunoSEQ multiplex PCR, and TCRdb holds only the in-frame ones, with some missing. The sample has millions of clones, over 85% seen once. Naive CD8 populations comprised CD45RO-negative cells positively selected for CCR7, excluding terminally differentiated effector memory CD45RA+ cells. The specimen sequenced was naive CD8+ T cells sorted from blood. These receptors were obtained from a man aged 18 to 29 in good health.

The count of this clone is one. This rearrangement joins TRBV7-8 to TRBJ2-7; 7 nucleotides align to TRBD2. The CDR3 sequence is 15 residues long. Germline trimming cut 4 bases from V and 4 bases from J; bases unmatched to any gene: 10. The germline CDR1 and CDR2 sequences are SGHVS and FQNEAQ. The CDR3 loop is CASSSSGTIFYEQYF. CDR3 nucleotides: TGTGCCAGCAGCTCCTCCGGGACTATCTTTTACGAGCAGTACTTC.

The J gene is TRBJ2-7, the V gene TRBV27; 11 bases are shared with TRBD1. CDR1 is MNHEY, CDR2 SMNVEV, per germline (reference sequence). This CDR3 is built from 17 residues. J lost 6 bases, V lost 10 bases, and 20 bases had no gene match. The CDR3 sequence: CATSTGAIGQGASEQYF. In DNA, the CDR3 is TGTGCCACCTCGACGGGGGCGATCGGACAGGGGGCCTCCGAGCAGTACTTC.

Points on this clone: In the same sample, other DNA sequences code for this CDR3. The CDR3, as DNA: TGCGCCAGCAGTGAGCGGACAGGGGGCCCAGATACGCAGTATTTT. It codes for CASSERTGGPDTQYF. The chain couples TRBV10-1 to TRBJ2-3, with 11 positions matching TRBD1. J gave up 4 bases and V 2 bases, and 2 bases lay outside the gene matches. This CDR3 contains 15 residues. Germline V CDR1 and CDR2: WNHNN, SYGVQD (reference sequence).

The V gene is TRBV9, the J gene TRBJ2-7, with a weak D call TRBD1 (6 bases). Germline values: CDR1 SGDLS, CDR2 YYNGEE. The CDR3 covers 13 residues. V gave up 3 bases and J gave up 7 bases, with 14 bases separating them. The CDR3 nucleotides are TGTGCCAGCAGCGCCTCACAGGGCGCGGAGCAGTACTTC. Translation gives CASSASQGAEQYF.

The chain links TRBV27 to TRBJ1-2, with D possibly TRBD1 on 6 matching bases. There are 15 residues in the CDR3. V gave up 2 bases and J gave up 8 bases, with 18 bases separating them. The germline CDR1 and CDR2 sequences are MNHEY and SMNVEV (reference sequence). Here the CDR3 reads CASSLVTGWVGGYTF. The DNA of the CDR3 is TGTGCCAGCAGTTTAGTTACAGGGTGGGTCGGGGGCTACACCTTC.

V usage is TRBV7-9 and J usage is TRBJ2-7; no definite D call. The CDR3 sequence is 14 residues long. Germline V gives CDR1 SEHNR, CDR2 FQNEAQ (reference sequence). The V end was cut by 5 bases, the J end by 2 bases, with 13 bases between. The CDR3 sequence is CASSPDWNPYEQYF. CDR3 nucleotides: TGTGCCAGCAGCCCCGACTGGAACCCCTACGAGCAGTACTTC.

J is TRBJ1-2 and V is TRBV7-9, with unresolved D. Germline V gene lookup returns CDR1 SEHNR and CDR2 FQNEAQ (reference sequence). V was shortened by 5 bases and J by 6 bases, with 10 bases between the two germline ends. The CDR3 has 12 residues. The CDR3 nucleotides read TGTGCCAGCAGCCCCCAGGCCCATGGCTACACCTTC. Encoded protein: CASSPQAHGYTF.

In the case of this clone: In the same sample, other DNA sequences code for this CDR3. The CDR3 loop is CASSPGLHYEQYF. The CDR3 DNA is TGTGCCAGCAGCCCCGGCCTCCACTACGAGCAGTACTTC. The chain joins TRBV27 to TRBJ2-7, with D unclear. Germline values: CDR1 MNHEY, CDR2 SMNVEV (reference sequence). Trimming took off 6 bases at V and 3 bases at J, with 12 bases between the two ends. The CDR3 contains 13 residues.

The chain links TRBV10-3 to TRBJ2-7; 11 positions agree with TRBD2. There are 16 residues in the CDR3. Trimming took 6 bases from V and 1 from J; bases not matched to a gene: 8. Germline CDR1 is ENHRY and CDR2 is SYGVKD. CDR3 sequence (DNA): TGTGCCATCAGCCCTGGGACTAGCGGCACTTCCTACGAGCAGTACTTC. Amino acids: CAISPGTSGTSYEQYF.

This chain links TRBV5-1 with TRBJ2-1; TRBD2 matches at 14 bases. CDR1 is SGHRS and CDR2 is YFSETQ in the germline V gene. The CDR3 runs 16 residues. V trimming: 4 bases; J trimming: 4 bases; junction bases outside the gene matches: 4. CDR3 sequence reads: CASSTRTSGGYNEQFF. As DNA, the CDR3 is TGCGCCAGCAGCACCCGGACTAGCGGGGGGTACAATGAGCAGTTCTTC.

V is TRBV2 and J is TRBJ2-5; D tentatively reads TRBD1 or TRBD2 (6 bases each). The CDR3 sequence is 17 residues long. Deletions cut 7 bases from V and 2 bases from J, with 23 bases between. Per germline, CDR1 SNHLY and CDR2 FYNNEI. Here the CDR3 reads CASTESTRTGAQETQYF. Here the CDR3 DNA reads TGTGCCAGCACCGAATCTACCCGTACGGGGGCTCAAGAGACCCAGTACTTC.

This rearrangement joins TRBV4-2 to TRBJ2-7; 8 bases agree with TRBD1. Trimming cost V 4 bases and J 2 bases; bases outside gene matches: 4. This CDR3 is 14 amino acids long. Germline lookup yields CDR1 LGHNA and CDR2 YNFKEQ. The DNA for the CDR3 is TGTGCCAGCAGCCCGGGACAGGCGGCCTACGAGCAGTACTTC. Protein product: CASSPGQAAYEQYF.

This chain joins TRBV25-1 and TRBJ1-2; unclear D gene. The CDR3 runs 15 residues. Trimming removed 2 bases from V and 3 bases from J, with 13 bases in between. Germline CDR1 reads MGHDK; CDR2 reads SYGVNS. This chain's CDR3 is CASSEGGGEDYGYTF. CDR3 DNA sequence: TGTGCCAGCAGTGAAGGTGGCGGAGAAGACTATGGCTACACCTTC.

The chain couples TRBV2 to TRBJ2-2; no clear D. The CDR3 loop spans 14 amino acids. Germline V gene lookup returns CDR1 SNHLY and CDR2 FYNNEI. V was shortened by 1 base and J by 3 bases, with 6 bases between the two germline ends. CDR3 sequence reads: CASSEDSYTGELFF. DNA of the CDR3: TGTGCCAGCAGTGAAGACTCTTACACCGGGGAGCTGTTTTTT.

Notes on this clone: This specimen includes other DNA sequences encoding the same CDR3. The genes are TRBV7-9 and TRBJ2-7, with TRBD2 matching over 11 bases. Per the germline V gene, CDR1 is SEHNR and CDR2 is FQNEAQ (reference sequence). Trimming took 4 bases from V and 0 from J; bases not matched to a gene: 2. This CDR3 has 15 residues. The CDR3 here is CASSSTSGISYEQYF. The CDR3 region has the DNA TGTGCCAGCAGCTCGACTAGCGGGATCTCCTACGAGCAGTACTTC.

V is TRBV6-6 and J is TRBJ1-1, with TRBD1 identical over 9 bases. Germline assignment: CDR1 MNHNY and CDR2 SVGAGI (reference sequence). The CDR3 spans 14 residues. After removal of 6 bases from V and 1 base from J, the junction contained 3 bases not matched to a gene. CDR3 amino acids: CASSPTGGNTEAFF. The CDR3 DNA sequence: TGTGCCAGCAGCCCGACAGGGGGGAACACTGAAGCTTTCTTT.

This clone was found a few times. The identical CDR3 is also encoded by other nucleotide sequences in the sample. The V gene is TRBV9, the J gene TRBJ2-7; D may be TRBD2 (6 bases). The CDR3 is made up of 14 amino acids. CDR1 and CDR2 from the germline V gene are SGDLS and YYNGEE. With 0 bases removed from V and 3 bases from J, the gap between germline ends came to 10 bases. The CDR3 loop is CASSVGGGGYEQYF. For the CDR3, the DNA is TGTGCCAGCAGCGTAGGGGGAGGAGGCTACGAGCAGTACTTC.

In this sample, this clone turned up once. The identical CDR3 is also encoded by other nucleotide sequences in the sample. This CDR3 is CSVEGQGTDTQYF. The CDR3 DNA reads TGCAGCGTTGAAGGGCAGGGGACAGATACGCAGTATTTT. This chain connects TRBV29-1 to TRBJ2-3; D perhaps matches TRBD1 (6 bases). V was clipped by 1 base and J by 3 bases, with 8 bases between them. There are 13 residues in the CDR3. CDR1 is SQVTM, CDR2 ANQGSEA, per germline.

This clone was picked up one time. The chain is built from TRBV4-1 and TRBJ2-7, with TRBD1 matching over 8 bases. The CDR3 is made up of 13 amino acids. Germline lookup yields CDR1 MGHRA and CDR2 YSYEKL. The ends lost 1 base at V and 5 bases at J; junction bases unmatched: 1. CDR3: CASSQATGDEQYF. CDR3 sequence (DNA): TGCGCCAGCAGCCAAGCGACAGGGGACGAGCAGTACTTC.

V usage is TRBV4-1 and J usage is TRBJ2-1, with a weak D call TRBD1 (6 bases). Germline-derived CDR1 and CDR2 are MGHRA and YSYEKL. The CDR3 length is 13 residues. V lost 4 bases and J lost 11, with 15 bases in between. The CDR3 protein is CASSRNQGSKQFF. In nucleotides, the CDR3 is TGCGCCAGCAGCCGGAATCAGGGGAGTAAGCAGTTCTTC.